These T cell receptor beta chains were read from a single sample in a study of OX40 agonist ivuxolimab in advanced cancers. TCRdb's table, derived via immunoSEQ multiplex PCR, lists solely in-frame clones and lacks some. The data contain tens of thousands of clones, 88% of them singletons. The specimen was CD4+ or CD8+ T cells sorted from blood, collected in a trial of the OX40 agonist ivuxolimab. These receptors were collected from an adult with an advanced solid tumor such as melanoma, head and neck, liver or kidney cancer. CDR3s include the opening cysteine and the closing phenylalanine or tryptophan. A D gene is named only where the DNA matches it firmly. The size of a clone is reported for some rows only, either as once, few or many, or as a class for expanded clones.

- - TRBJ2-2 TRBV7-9 CASSRYITRPPDTGELFF TGTGCCAGCAGCCGCTATATAACCCGCCCCCCGGACACCGGGGAGCTGTTTTTT
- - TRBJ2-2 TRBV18 CASSPGATNTGELFF TGTGCCAGCTCACCAGGGGCCACGAACACCGGGGAGCTATTTTTT
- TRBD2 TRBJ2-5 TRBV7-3 CASRPIATTKLAGPQETQYF TGTGCCAGCAGGCCCATCGCGACGACAAAACTAGCGGGCCCCCAAGAGACCCAGTACTTC
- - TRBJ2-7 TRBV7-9 CASTLSGPYEQYF TGTGCCAGCACCTTATCCGGGCCCTACGAGCAGTACTTC
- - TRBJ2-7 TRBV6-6 CASSYPTNSYEQYF TGTGCCAGCAGTTACCCGACCAACTCCTACGAGCAGTACTTC
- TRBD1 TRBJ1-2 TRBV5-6 CASSSTGGEGYTF TGTGCCAGCAGCTCAACAGGGGGCGAGGGCTACACCTTC
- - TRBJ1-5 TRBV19 CASSPSEVSGRHF TGTGCCAGTAGTCCCTCCGAAGTTTCAGGGAGGCATTTT
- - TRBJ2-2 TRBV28 CASSFTSTVGSTGRPGELFF TGTGCCAGCAGTTTCACTTCCACTGTTGGGTCGACAGGGAGGCCCGGGGAGCTGTTTTTT
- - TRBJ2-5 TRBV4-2 CASSRAAQETQYF TGTGCCAGCAGCCGAGCCGCTCAAGAGACCCAGTACTTC
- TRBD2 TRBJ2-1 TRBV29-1 CSVEADPREGSYNEQFF TGCAGCGTTGAAGCCGATCCTCGGGAGGGCTCCTACAATGAGCAGTTCTTC
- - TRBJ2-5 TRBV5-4 CASSLVGGGVVETQYF TGTGCCAGCAGCTTGGTCGGAGGAGGGGTCGTGGAGACCCAGTACTTC
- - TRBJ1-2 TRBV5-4 CASSLDPTLNYGYTF TGTGCCAGCAGCTTGGATCCGACACTTAACTATGGCTACACCTTC
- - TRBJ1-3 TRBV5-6 CASSFHRGSGNTIYF TGTGCCAGCAGCTTCCATCGGGGGTCCGGAAACACCATATATTTT
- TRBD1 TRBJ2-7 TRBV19 CASSNYPGQGFYEQYF TGTGCCAGTAGTAACTATCCGGGACAGGGGTTCTACGAGCAGTACTTC
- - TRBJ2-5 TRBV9 CASSVADSETQYF TGTGCCAGCAGCGTAGCTGACAGCGAGACCCAGTACTTC
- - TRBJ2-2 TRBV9 CASSVGTISGELFF TGTGCCAGCAGCGTAGGCACTATATCCGGGGAGCTGTTTTTT
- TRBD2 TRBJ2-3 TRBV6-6 CASSSGTSGRGTQYF TGTGCCAGCAGCTCCGGGACTAGCGGGAGGGGTACGCAGTATTTT
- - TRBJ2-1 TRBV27 CASSFLGGQVYEQFF TGTGCCAGCAGTTTTCTTGGGGGGCAAGTGTATGAGCAGTTCTTC
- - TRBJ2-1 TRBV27 CASRSMEAVAIREQFF TGTGCCAGCAGATCAATGGAAGCCGTAGCTATTCGGGAGCAGTTCTTC
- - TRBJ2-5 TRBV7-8 CASSFAGYQETQYF TGTGCCAGCAGCTTTGCCGGTTACCAAGAGACCCAGTACTTC
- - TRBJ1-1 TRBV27 CASSRPTLNTEAFF TGTGCCAGCAGTCGCCCAACACTGAACACTGAAGCTTTCTTT
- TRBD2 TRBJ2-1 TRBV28 CASSSGRGNEQFF TGTGCCAGCAGTTCGGGGCGGGGGAATGAGCAGTTCTTC
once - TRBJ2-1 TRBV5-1 CASSLIASEVGRGEQFF TGCGCCAGCAGCTTAATAGCTAGCGAGGTGGGAAGAGGTGAGCAGTTCTTC
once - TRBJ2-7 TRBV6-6 CASSFTGNPEQYF TGTGCCAGCAGTTTCACAGGGAATCCCGAGCAGTACTTC
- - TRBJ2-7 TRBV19 CASSIGAGGEQYF TGTGCCAGTAGTATCGGAGCCGGAGGCGAGCAGTACTTC
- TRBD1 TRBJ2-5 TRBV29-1 CSGGQGAETQYF TGCAGCGGAGGACAGGGAGCAGAGACCCAGTACTTC
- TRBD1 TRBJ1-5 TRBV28 CASSSRRRYRQGIVDQPQHF TGTGCCAGCAGTTCCCGTCGTAGGTACCGACAGGGGATTGTGGATCAGCCCCAGCATTTT
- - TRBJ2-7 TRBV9 CASSPGLRSYEQYF TGTGCCAGCAGTCCGGGACTTCGAAGCTACGAGCAGTACTTC
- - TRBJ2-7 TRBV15 CATSSFAYGMLDEQYF TGTGCCACCAGCAGCTTTGCTTACGGGATGCTGGACGAGCAGTACTTC
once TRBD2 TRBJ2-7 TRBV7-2 CASSLGLLGEQYF TGTGCCAGCAGCTTGGGACTACTCGGGGAGCAGTACTTC
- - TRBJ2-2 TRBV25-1 CASSESGFTGELFF TGTGCCAGCAGTGAATCGGGGTTCACCGGGGAGCTGTTTTTT
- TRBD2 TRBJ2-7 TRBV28 CASSLESQREFYEQYF TGTGCCAGCAGTTTGGAGTCCCAGCGGGAGTTCTACGAGCAGTACTTC
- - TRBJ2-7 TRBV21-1 CASSKEVTSSYEQYF TGTGCCAGCAGCAAAGAAGTGACTAGCTCCTACGAGCAGTACTTC
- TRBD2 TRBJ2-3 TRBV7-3 CASSLRLASDTQYF TGTGCCAGCAGCTTAAGACTAGCGTCAGATACGCAGTATTTT
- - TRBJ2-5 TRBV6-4 CASSVKETQYF TGTGCCAGCAGTGTTAAAGAGACCCAGTACTTC
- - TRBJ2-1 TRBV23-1 CASSRGVTGSYNEQFF TGCGCCAGCAGTCGGGGGGTAACCGGATCCTACAATGAGCAGTTCTTC
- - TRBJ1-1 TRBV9 CASSVALNTEAFF TGTGCCAGCAGCGTAGCACTGAACACTGAAGCTTTCTTT
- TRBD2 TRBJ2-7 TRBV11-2 CASSLAGTSVYEQYF TGTGCCAGCAGCCTAGCCGGGACTAGCGTCTACGAGCAGTACTTC
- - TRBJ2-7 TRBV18 CASSPPGRASYEQYF TGTGCCAGCTCACCACCTGGGCGGGCCAGCTACGAGCAGTACTTC
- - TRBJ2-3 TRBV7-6 CASSLGSGTTTDTQYF TGTGCCAGCAGCTTGGGTTCTGGGACAACCACAGATACGCAGTATTTT
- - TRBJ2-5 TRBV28 CASSLGGAYETQYF TGTGCCAGCAGCTTGGGGGGGGCCTACGAGACCCAGTACTTC
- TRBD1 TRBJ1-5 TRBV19 CASSIGTGNQPQHF TGTGCCAGTAGTATCGGGACAGGCAATCAGCCCCAGCATTTT
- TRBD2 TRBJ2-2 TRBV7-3 CASSLFGGLAGGRTGELFF TGTGCCAGCAGCTTATTCGGTGGACTAGCGGGAGGACGGACCGGGGAGCTGTTTTTT
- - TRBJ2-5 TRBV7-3 CASSLIWAPLQETQYF TGTGCCAGCAGCTTAATCTGGGCACCTCTCCAAGAGACCCAGTACTTC
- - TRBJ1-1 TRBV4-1 CASRNRALNTEAFF TGCGCCAGCCGTAACAGAGCTTTGAACACTGAAGCTTTCTTT
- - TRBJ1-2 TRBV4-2 CASSHAYGYTF TGTGCCAGCAGCCACGCGTATGGCTACACCTTC
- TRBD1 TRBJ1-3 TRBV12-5 CASGQGQGHTIYF TGTGCTAGTGGACAGGGACAGGGACACACCATATATTTT
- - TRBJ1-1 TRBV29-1 CSGFKATEAFF TGCAGCGGATTCAAGGCCACTGAAGCTTTCTTT
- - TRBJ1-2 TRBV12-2 CASRPDRGICGYTF TGTGCAAGTCGCCCGGACCGGGGGATTTGTGGCTACACCTTC
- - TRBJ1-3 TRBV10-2 CASRRPGQLMDTIYF TGCGCCAGCAGAAGACCGGGACAACTAATGGACACCATATATTTT
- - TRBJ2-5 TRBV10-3 CAISQQLGEETQYF TGTGCCATCAGCCAACAGTTAGGGGAAGAGACCCAGTACTTC
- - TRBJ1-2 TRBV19 CASKEQGYGYTF TGTGCCAGTAAAGAACAGGGCTATGGCTACACCTTC
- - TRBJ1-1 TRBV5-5 CASRVVGRNTEAFF TGTGCCAGCAGGGTGGTAGGTCGGAACACTGAAGCTTTCTTT
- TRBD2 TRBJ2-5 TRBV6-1 CASSEPTSGTYQETQYF TGTGCCAGCAGTGAACCGACTAGCGGCACGTACCAAGAGACCCAGTACTTC
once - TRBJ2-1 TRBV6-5 CASSYVASNEQFF TGTGCCAGCAGTTACGTAGCGTCCAATGAGCAGTTCTTC
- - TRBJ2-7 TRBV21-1 CASSKGQGPAATYEQYF TGTGCCAGCAGCAAAGGACAGGGCCCAGCGGCCACCTACGAGCAGTACTTC
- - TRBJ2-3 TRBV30 CAWSVRVSGTDTQYF TGTGCCTGGAGTGTGCGAGTCAGCGGCACAGATACGCAGTATTTT
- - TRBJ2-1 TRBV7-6 CASSQPGQRVGYNEQFF TGTGCCAGCAGCCAGCCGGGGCAGCGGGTGGGCTACAATGAGCAGTTCTTC
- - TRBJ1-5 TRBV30 CAWSALGQGDQPQHF TGTGCCTGGAGTGCCTTGGGTCAGGGTGATCAGCCCCAGCATTTT
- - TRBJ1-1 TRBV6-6 CASTLDGGGTEAFF TGTGCCAGCACTCTTGACGGGGGTGGGACTGAAGCTTTCTTT